This TCR beta chain was identified in a study of blood T cell repertoires in COVID-19. V lost 5 bases and J lost 1, with 9 bases in between. This CDR3 is 15 amino acids long. Per the germline V gene, CDR1 is LNHDA and CDR2 is SQIVND (reference sequence). Original processing notes: Nucleated cell number was recorded as an estimate derived from reference gene primer amplification. The repertoire was sequenced with immunoSEQ multiplex PCR; TCRdb's copy has only in-frame clones and lacks some. V and J calls plus clone size are reproduced from that table; the DNA served to infer D and trimming. The data contain 25,000 to 35,000 clones, around 82% of them seen just once; the ten biggest clones take up about 1.7%.

The sequencing sample was made of peripheral blood. The chain recombines TRBV19 with TRBJ2-6; weak D call: TRBD1 (5 bases). This sequence was found in a man older than 75 with active or convalescent COVID-19. Written as DNA, the CDR3 is TGTGCCAGTAGTGAGCCAGGGTCTGGGGCCAACGTCCTGACTTTC. Translated: CASSEPGSGANVLTF.